Listed below are T cell receptor beta chains from one sample, sequenced in a study of shared clonotypes between healthy human individuals. Generated by immunoSEQ multiplex PCR, the TCRdb table keeps only in-frame clones and is missing some. Of around 500,000 clones in the sample, 60% to 85% are singletons; the top ten hold 13%. Sequenced material: PBMCs. The source of these receptors is a middle-aged woman in good health. Some clones in this sample may be carry-over from other donors' samples. CDR3s include the opening cysteine and the closing phenylalanine or tryptophan. A D gene is named only where the DNA matches it firmly. Expanded clones get a size class; other rows say once, few or many, or leave the size out.

DNA: TGTGCCAGCAGTTCACAGGGATGGGGGGGCAATCAGCCCCAGCATTTT
CDR3: CASSSQGWGGNQPQHF
size: -
length: 16
V: TRBV28
J: TRBJ1-5
D: -

DNA: TGTGCCAGCGGACCAAGACAGGGCACTGAAGCTTTCTTT
CDR3: CASGPRQGTEAFF
size: -
length: 13
V: TRBV28
J: TRBJ1-1
D: TRBD1

DNA: TGTGCCAGCAGCTTTCAAGGGGCGACTAGCGGAGGCCGCCAAGAGACCCAGTACTTC
CDR3: CASSFQGATSGGRQETQYF
size: few
length: 19
V: TRBV7-2
J: TRBJ2-5
D: TRBD2

DNA: TGTGCCAGCAGCTTAGACCGGGGATACTCCTACGAGCAGTACTTC
CDR3: CASSLDRGYSYEQYF
size: -
length: 15
V: TRBV7-8
J: TRBJ2-7
D: -

DNA: TGCGCCAGCAGCCAAGAGAGGGGATCCACCGGGGAGCTGTTTTTT
CDR3: CASSQERGSTGELFF
size: few
length: 15
V: TRBV4-3
J: TRBJ2-2
D: -

DNA: TGTGCCAGCAGTATAAACAAGGGAGGAAGGGCTTTCTTT
CDR3: CASSINKGGRAFF
size: -
length: 13
V: TRBV27
J: TRBJ1-1
D: -

DNA: TGTGCCAGCAGTTACACTTACGACACTGAAGCTTTCTTT
CDR3: CASSYTYDTEAFF
size: -
length: 13
V: TRBV6-5
J: TRBJ1-1
D: -

DNA: TGTGCCAGCAGCCCAGGGTTCTCTGGGGCCAACGTCCTGACTTTC
CDR3: CASSPGFSGANVLTF
size: -
length: 15
V: TRBV5-6
J: TRBJ2-6
D: -

DNA: TGTGCCAGCAGTCCCGGGGAGAACACTGAAGCTTTCTTT
CDR3: CASSPGENTEAFF
size: -
length: 13
V: TRBV28
J: TRBJ1-1
D: -

DNA: TGCGCCAGCAGCATCTCACTAGCGGGAGTTAACGAGCAGTACTTC
CDR3: CASSISLAGVNEQYF
size: once
length: 15
V: TRBV5-1
J: TRBJ2-7
D: TRBD2

DNA: TGTGCCAGCGGTGTGGACGCCTCCTACGAGCAGTACTTC
CDR3: CASGVDASYEQYF
size: few
length: 13
V: TRBV2
J: TRBJ2-7
D: -

DNA: TGTGCCAGCAGTTTAAGGGCCTCCAGCTCCTACGAGCAGTACTTC
CDR3: CASSLRASSSYEQYF
size: -
length: 15
V: TRBV27
J: TRBJ2-7
D: -

DNA: TGCGCCAGCAGCTTGGCACAAGCGGGAGGAGGGACCGGGGAGCTGTTTTTT
CDR3: CASSLAQAGGGTGELFF
size: -
length: 17
V: TRBV5-1
J: TRBJ2-2
D: TRBD2

DNA: TGTGCCAGCAGATGGACTAGCGGGACCTACGAGCAGTACTTC
CDR3: CASRWTSGTYEQYF
size: -
length: 14
V: TRBV11-2
J: TRBJ2-7
D: TRBD2

DNA: TGCAGCGTTGCCAAGGGGGCCTTGAACACTGAAGCTTTCTTT
CDR3: CSVAKGALNTEAFF
size: -
length: 14
V: TRBV29-1
J: TRBJ1-1
D: TRBD1

DNA: TGTGCCAGCAGTTTACCTTTAGGGGTGTACGAGCAGTACTTC
CDR3: CASSLPLGVYEQYF
size: -
length: 14
V: TRBV27
J: TRBJ2-7
D: -

DNA: TGTGCCAGCAGCGTACCCGGGCACAATGAGCAGTTCTTC
CDR3: CASSVPGHNEQFF
size: -
length: 13
V: TRBV9
J: TRBJ2-1
D: -

DNA: TGTGCCAGCAGTTTAAAGGGGGTTAACTATGGCTACACCTTC
CDR3: CASSLKGVNYGYTF
size: -
length: 14
V: TRBV27
J: TRBJ1-2
D: -

DNA: TGTGCCAGCAGCTTGGGGCCGGTCTATGGCTACACCTTC
CDR3: CASSLGPVYGYTF
size: -
length: 13
V: TRBV7-9
J: TRBJ1-2
D: -

DNA: TGCGCCAGCAGTGAGCTGAACGGGGACGAGCAGTTCTTC
CDR3: CASSELNGDEQFF
size: -
length: 13
V: TRBV10-1
J: TRBJ2-1
D: -

DNA: TGTGCCAGCTTGGAGAGGGGCTCCTTCCTAGCTAACTATGGCTACACCTTC
CDR3: CASLERGSFLANYGYTF
size: -
length: 17
V: TRBV2
J: TRBJ1-2
D: -

DNA: TGTGCCACCTTGTGGGACAGATTAACCTACGAGCAGTACTTC
CDR3: CATLWDRLTYEQYF
size: -
length: 14
V: TRBV6-1
J: TRBJ2-7
D: TRBD1

DNA: TGTGCCAGCAGTGAACGGACCTCTTTCCAAGAGACCCAGTACTTC
CDR3: CASSERTSFQETQYF
size: -
length: 15
V: TRBV2
J: TRBJ2-5
D: -